Described below is a single T cell receptor beta chain sequence and its context. These data belong to a study of blood T cell repertoires in COVID-19. Profiled with immunoSEQ multiplex PCR; TCRdb holds only in-frame clones, not every one. The table lists about 52,000 clones, around 81% of them singletons. The CDR3 is 13 residues long. The junction had 3 bases not matched to a gene; V was cut back by 6 bases and J by 4 bases. Germline V CDR1 and CDR2: MNHEY, SVGAGI. The receptor's source is a man in his 70s with active COVID-19. The sequenced sample consisted of peripheral blood. The rearrangement uses TRBV6-5 and TRBJ1-2, with TRBD1 matching over 9 bases. In nucleotides, the CDR3 is TGTGCCAGCAGCCTGACAGGGGGCTATGGCTACACCTTC. Its protein product is CASSLTGGYGYTF.